This TCR beta chain was identified during a study of blood T cell repertoires in COVID-19. About the research overall: T cells, B-cell-depleted T cells, or PBMCs supplied cDNA or gDNA.

The V and J ends lost 2 bases and 1 base respectively, with 5 bases between them. The length of the CDR3 is 14 residues. Germline CDR1 reads MDHEN; CDR2 reads SYDVKM. The data were produced by immunoSEQ multiplex PCR, yet TCRdb's version contains in-frame clones alone and is incomplete. Here the sample spans 120,000 to 150,000 clones, 84% being singletons. Sample: peripheral blood. This TCR came from a human donor in a cohort sampled during active COVID-19. This chain links TRBV28 with TRBJ2-2; the D is unclear. CDR3 loop: CASSLGQNTGELFF. The CDR3 DNA follows: TGTGCCAGCAGTTTAGGGCAGAACACCGGGGAGCTGTTTTTT. The whole variable domain, remainder taken from reference TRBV28 and TRBJ2-2, is DVKVTQSSRYLVKRTGEKVFLECVQDMDHENMFWYRQDPGLGLRLIYFSYDVKMKEKGDIPEGYSVSREKKERFSLILESASTNQTSMYLCASSLGQNTGELFFGEGSRLTVL.